This entry describes one TCR beta chain. This entry belongs to a study of cytomegalovirus exposure and HLA in healthy donors. It was healthy bone marrow donors who served as donors. The primer mix had 60 Vbeta and 13 Jbeta primers. The data were produced by immunoSEQ multiplex PCR, yet TCRdb's version contains in-frame clones alone and is incomplete. The sample has 30,000 to 45,000 clones. The sample taken for sequencing was PBMCs. This TCR came from a man in his forties in good health and CMV-seropositive.

The CDR3 DNA reads TGTGCCAGCAGTGGGGGCATAGTGGCGGGGACTGAAGCTTTCTTT. As protein: CASSGGIVAGTEAFF. This chain uses TRBV6-1 with TRBJ1-1; weak D call: TRBD1 (5 bases). The length of the CDR3 is 15 residues. V gave up 4 bases and J gave up 5 bases, with 17 bases separating them. Germline V gene lookup returns CDR1 MNHNS and CDR2 SASEGT.